This T cell receptor beta chain appears in the sequencing data of a study of beta chain features in type 1 diabetes. Sequenced material consisted of expressed TCRB transcripts (all of the isolated RNA was reverse transcribed). The data were produced by immunoSEQ multiplex PCR, yet TCRdb's version contains in-frame clones alone and is incomplete. Of fewer than 400,000 clones in the sample, roughly 8% were seen once. The TCR sequence derives from a woman younger than 35 in good health. Sequenced input: central memory CD4+ T cells from blood.

The CDR3: CASRRRQGKAFF. The CDR3 DNA is TGTGCCAGCAGACGAAGACAGGGAAAAGCTTTCTTT. The rearrangement joins TRBV5-6 to TRBJ1-1; 7 bases are a match to TRBD1. This CDR3 is built from 12 residues. The germline gives CDR1 SGHDT, CDR2 YYEEEE. V shed 5 bases and J 9 bases; nucleotides not matched to a gene: 7.